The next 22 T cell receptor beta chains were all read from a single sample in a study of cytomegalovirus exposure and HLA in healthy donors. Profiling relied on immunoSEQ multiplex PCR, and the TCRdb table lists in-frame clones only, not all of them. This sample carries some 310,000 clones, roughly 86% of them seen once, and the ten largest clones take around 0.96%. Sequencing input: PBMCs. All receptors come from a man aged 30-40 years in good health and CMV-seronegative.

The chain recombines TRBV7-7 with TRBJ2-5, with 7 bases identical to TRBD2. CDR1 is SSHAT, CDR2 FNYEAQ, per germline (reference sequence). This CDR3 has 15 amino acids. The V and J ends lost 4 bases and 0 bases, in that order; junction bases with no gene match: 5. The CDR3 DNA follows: TGTGCCAGCAGCTCGGGACTACCCGACCAAGAGACCCAGTACTTC. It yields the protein CASSSGLPDQETQYF.

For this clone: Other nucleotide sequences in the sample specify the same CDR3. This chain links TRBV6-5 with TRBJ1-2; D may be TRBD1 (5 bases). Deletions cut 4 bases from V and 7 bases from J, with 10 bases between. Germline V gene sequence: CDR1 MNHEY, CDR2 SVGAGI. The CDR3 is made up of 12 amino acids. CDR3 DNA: TGTGCCAGCAGTTCTTCCGGGGGTGGCTACACCTTC. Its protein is CASSSSGGGYTF.

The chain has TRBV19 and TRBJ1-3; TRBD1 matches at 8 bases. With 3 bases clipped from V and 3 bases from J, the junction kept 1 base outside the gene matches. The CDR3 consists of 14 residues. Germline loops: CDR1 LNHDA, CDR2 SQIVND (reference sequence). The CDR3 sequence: CASSMTGDGNTIYF. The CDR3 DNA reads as TGTGCCAGTAGTATGACAGGGGATGGAAACACCATATATTTT.

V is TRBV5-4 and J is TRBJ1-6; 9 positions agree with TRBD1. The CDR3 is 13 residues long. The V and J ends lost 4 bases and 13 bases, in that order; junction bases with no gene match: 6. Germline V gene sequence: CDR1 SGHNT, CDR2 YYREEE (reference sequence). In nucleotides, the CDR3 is TGTGCCAGCAGCGGGACAGGGCAGTGGCCCCTCCACTTT. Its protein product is CASSGTGQWPLHF.

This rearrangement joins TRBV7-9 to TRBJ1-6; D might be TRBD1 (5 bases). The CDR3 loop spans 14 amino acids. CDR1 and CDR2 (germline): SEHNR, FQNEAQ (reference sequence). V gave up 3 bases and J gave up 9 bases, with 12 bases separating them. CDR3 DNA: TGTGCCAGCAGCTTGGCTCCAGGGTTTTCACCCCTCCACTTT. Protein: CASSLAPGFSPLHF.

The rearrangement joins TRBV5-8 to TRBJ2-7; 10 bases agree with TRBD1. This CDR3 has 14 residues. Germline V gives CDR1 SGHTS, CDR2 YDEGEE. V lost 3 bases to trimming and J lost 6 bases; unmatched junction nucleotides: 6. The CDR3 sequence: CASSWDRGVGEQYF. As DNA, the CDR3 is TGTGCCAGCAGCTGGGACAGGGGAGTGGGCGAGCAGTACTTC.

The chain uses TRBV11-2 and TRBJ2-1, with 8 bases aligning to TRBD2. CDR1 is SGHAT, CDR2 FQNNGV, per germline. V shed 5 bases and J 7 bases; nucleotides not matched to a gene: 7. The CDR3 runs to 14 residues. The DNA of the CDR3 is TGTGCCAGCAGCCCCCTGAGCGGGGGAAATGAGCAGTTCTTC. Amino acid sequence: CASSPLSGGNEQFF.

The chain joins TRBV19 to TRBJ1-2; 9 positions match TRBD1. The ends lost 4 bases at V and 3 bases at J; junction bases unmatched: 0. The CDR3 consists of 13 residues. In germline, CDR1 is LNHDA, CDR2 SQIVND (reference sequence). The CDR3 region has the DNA TGTGCCAGTAGTAGGACAGGGGACTATGGCTACACCTTC. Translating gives CASSRTGDYGYTF. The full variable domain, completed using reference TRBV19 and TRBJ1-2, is DGGITQSPKYLFRKEGQNVTLSCEQNLNHDAMYWYRQDPGQGLRLIYYSQIVNDFQKGDIAEGYSVSREKKESFPLTVTSAQKNPTAFYLCASSRTGDYGYTFGSGTRLTVV.

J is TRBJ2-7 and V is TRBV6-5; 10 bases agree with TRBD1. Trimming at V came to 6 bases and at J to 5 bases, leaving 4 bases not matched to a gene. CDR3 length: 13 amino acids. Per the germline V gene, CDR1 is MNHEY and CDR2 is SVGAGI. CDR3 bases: TGTGCCAGCAGGGGACAGGGGTGGAACGAGCAGTACTTC. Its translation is CASRGQGWNEQYF.

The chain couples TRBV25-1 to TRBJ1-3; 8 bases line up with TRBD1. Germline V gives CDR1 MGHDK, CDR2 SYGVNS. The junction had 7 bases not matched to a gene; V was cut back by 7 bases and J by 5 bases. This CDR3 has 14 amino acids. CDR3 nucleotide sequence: TGTGCCAGCACTGGGGACAGGTCGAGAAACACCATATATTTT. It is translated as CASTGDRSRNTIYF.

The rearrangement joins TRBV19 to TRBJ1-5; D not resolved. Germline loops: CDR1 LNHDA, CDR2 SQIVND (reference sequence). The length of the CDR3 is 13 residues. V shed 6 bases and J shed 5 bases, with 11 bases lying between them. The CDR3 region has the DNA TGTGCCAGTAGGGAATCCCGGGATCAGCCCCAGCATTTT. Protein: CASRESRDQPQHF.

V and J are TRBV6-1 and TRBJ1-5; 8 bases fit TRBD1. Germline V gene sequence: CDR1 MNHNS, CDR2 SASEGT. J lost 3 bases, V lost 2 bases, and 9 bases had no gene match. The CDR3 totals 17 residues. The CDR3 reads CASSETSRDRNNQPQHF. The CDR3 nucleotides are TGTGCCAGCAGTGAAACCTCCCGGGACAGGAACAATCAGCCCCAGCATTTT.

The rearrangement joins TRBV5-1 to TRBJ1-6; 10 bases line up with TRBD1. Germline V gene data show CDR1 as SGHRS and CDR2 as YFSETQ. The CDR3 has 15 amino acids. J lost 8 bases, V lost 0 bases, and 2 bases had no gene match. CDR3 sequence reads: CASSLGQGAYSPLHF. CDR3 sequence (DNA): TGCGCCAGCAGCTTGGGACAGGGGGCATATTCACCCCTCCACTTT.

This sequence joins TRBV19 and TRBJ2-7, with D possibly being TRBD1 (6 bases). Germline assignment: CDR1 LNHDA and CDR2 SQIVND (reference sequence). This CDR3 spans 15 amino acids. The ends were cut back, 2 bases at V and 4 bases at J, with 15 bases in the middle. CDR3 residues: CASSIRGIPLYEQYF. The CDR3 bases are TGTGCCAGTAGTATAAGGGGGATCCCCCTATACGAGCAGTACTTC. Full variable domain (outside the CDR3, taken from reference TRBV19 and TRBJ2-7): DGGITQSPKYLFRKEGQNVTLSCEQNLNHDAMYWYRQDPGQGLRLIYYSQIVNDFQKGDIAEGYSVSREKKESFPLTVTSAQKNPTAFYLCASSIRGIPLYEQYFGPGTRLTVT.

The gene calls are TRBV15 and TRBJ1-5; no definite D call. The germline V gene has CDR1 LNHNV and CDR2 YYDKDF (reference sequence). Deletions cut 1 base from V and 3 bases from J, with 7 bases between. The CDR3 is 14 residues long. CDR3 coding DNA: TGTGCCACCAGCAGAGTACAGTACAATCAGCCCCAGCATTTT. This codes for CATSRVQYNQPQHF.

The DNA of the CDR3 is TGTGCCAGCAACCCAGGGCGGGAGACCCAGTACTTC. Translation gives CASNPGRETQYF. This chain connects TRBV2 to TRBJ2-5; maybe TRBD1 (5 bases). The V and J ends lost 7 bases and 5 bases respectively, with 11 bases between them. From germline, CDR1 is SNHLY and CDR2 FYNNEI. CDR3 length: 12 residues.

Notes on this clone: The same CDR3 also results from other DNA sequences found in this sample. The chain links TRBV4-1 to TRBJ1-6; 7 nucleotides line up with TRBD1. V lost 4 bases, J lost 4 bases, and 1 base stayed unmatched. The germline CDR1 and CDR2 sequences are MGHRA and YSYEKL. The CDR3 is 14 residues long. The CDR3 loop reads CASSPTGYNSPLHF. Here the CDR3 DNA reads TGCGCCAGCAGCCCGACAGGGTATAATTCACCCCTCCACTTT.

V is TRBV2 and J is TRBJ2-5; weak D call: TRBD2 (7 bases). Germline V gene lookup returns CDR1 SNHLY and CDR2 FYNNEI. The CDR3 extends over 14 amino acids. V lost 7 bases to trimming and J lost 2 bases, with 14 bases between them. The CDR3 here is CASMLGGPQETQYF. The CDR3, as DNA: TGTGCCAGCATGTTGGGGGGGCCTCAAGAGACCCAGTACTTC. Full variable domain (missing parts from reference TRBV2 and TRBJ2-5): EPEVTQTPSHQVTQMGQEVILRCVPISNHLYFYWYRQILGQKVEFLVSFYNNEISEKSEIFDDQFSVERPDGSNFTLKIRSTKLEDSAMYFCASMLGGPQETQYFGPGTRLLVL.

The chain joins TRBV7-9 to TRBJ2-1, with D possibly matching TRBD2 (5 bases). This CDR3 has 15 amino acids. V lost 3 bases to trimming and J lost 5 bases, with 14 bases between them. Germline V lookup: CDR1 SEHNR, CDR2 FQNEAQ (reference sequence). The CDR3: CASSFSDIRHNEQFF. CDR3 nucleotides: TGTGCCAGCAGCTTTAGCGACATACGCCACAATGAGCAGTTCTTC.

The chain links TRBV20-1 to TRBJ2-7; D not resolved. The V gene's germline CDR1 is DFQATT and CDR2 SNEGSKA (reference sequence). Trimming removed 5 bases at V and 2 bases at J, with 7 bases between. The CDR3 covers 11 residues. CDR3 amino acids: CSAGPTYEQYF. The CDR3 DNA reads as TGCAGTGCTGGGCCTACCTACGAGCAGTACTTC.

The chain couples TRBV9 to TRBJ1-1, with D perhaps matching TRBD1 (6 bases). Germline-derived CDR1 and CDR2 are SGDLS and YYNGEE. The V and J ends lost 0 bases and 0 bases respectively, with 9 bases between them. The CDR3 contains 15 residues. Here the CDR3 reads CASSVEGQLNTEAFF. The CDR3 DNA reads TGTGCCAGCAGCGTAGAAGGACAGTTGAACACTGAAGCTTTCTTT.

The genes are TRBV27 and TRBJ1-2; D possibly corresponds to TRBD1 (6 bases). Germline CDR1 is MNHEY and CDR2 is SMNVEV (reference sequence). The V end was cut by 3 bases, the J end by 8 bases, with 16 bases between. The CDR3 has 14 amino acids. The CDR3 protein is CASSLYGTPEGYTF. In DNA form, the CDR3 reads TGTGCCAGCAGTTTGTACGGGACACCAGAAGGCTACACCTTC.